The 9 T cell receptor beta chains below come from one sample, sequenced in a study of T cell repertoires in cytomegalovirus infection (dated by TCRdb to about 2019). Their antigens remain unidentified. The treatment or condition label, read with the paper, signifies: in vitro stimulation with specific CMV peptide epitopes to enrich CMV-specific T cells. Sequencing took place on an Illumina HiSeq 1500. The public sequencing data were trimmed at Q25 with fastp and processed into clonotypes with MiXCR by TCRdb, which kept only in-frame beta chains. CDR3 protein duplicates are merged, each entry listing the most common genes and DNA. The sample profile shows 650,000 to 900,000 distinct CDR3 sequences; 25% to 30% of them were found once. Roughly 14% of the sample lies in the top ten. This material consisted of cultured CD8+ T cells from PBMCs, taken from culture after CMV antigen stimulation. These receptors all come from a human donor in good health (CMV status not recorded). Some clones in this sample may be carry-over from other donors' samples.

V usage is TRBV2 and J usage is TRBJ1-2; no clear D gene. CDR1 and CDR2 (germline): SNHLY, FYNNEI. CDR3 length: 13 residues. Trimming left V 7 bases short and J 3 bases short, with 12 bases between. CDR3 sequence: CASTGPRDYGYTF. The DNA of the CDR3 is TGTGCCAGCACAGGACCCCGGGACTATGGCTACACCTTC. Drawing the rest from reference TRBV2 and TRBJ1-2, the complete variable domain is EPEVTQTPSHQVTQMGQEVILRCVPISNHLYFYWYRQILGQKVEFLVSFYNNEISEKSEIFDDQFSVERPDGSNFTLKIRSTKLEDSAMYFCASTGPRDYGYTFGSGTRLTVV.

This sequence joins TRBV7-9 and TRBJ2-7; D is unclear. Germline CDR1 is SEHNR and CDR2 is FQNEAQ (reference sequence). The CDR3 is 13 residues long. Trimming pared 2 bases from V and 3 bases from J, leaving 8 bases between. Here the CDR3 DNA reads TGTGCCAGCAGCTTACCCGCGTACTACGAGCAGTACTTC. Its protein is CASSLPAYYEQYF. Supplemented by reference TRBV7-9 and TRBJ2-7, the full variable domain reads DTGVSQNPRHKITKRGQNVTFRCDPISEHNRLYWYRQTLGQGPEFLTYFQNEAQLEKSRLLSDRFSAERPKGSFSTLEIQRTEQGDSAMYLCASSLPAYYEQYFGPGTRLTVT.

This chain uses TRBV7-9 with TRBJ1-2; TRBD1 might be the D (5 bases). The length of the CDR3 is 14 residues. Trimming took off 8 bases at V and 9 bases at J, with 22 bases between the two ends. Germline loops: CDR1 SEHNR, CDR2 FQNEAQ (reference sequence). CDR3 in DNA: TGTGCCAGCCCCTTGGGGTGGGACCCCTTGCGCTACACCTTC. Protein: CASPLGWDPLRYTF.

J is TRBJ2-1 and V is TRBV19; 11 nucleotides align to TRBD2. Unmatched junction bases numbered 8, after V lost 6 bases and J lost 4 bases. Germline V CDR1 and CDR2: LNHDA, SQIVND (reference sequence). This CDR3 is built from 16 residues. Written as DNA, the CDR3 is TGTGCCAGTAGGGTGTCCGGGACTAGCGGTTACAATGAGCAGTTCTTC. The encoded protein is CASRVSGTSGYNEQFF.

V usage is TRBV9 and J usage is TRBJ1-2, with D possibly matching TRBD1 (5 bases). The CDR3 has 14 amino acids. V lost 3 bases, J lost 4 bases, and 13 bases lay in between. CDR1 and CDR2 from the germline V gene are SGDLS and YYNGEE. DNA of the CDR3: TGTGCCAGCAGCGATACCCACGGGGGCTATGGCTACACCTTC. Translating gives CASSDTHGGYGYTF.

The J gene is TRBJ1-1, the V gene TRBV3-1; D is unclear. V was clipped by 2 bases and J by 7 bases, with 14 bases between them. The CDR3 is 14 residues long. The V gene's germline CDR1 is LGHDT and CDR2 YNNKEL (reference sequence). This CDR3 reads CASSQRDIYGEAFF. The CDR3 nucleotides read TGTGCCAGCAGCCAACGTGACATCTATGGTGAAGCTTTCTTT.

In its sample, this clonotype was seen a few times. The DNA for the CDR3 is TGTGCCAGCAGCGGGGGGGGGACTAGCGTCAGTACTGAGCAGTTCTTC. This sequence encodes CASSGGGTSVSTEQFF. The chain joins TRBV7-8 to TRBJ2-1; TRBD2 matches 10 bases. The germline gives CDR1 SGHVS, CDR2 FQNEAQ. The V segment lost 5 bases and the J segment 9 bases; nucleotides outside the gene matches: 13. This CDR3 has 16 amino acids.

This clonotype was found many times. V is TRBV7-2 and J is TRBJ2-5; 7 bases fit TRBD1. The germline V gene encodes CDR1 SGHTA and CDR2 FQGNSA. The CDR3 has 13 amino acids. The ends lost 5 bases at V and 3 bases at J; junction bases unmatched: 3. The CDR3 reads CASSTGTEETQYF. The CDR3, as DNA: TGTGCCAGCAGCACCGGGACAGAAGAGACCCAGTACTTC. The variable domain in full, with the rest retrieved from reference TRBV7-2 and TRBJ2-5, is GAGVSQSPSNKVTEKGKDVELRCDPISGHTALYWYRQSLGQGLEFLIYFQGNSAPDKSGLPSDRFSAERTGGSVSTLTIQRTQQEDSAVYLCASSTGTEETQYFGPGTRLLVL.

The rearrangement joins TRBV7-2 to TRBJ2-2; tentative D call: TRBD1 (6 bases). CDR3 length: 17 residues. CDR1 is SGHTA, CDR2 FQGNSA, per germline. V was cut by 3 bases and J by 0 bases, with 14 bases left in between. For the CDR3, the DNA is TGTGCCAGCAGCTTGCCCACCGACAGGACGAACACCGGGGAGCTGTTTTTT. This codes for CASSLPTDRTNTGELFF. The whole variable domain, filled in from reference TRBV7-2 and TRBJ2-2, reads GAGVSQSPSNKVTEKGKDVELRCDPISGHTALYWYRQSLGQGLEFLIYFQGNSAPDKSGLPSDRFSAERTGGSVSTLTIQRTQQEDSAVYLCASSLPTDRTNTGELFFGEGSRLTVL.